Shown below are 4 T cell receptor beta chains from a single sample sequenced in a study of human T cells and chemical hapten exposure. TCRdb itself ran the RACE reads through MiXCR, one entry per CDR3 protein. The sample has about 68,000 distinct CDR3 sequences; 11% are singletons. Indicated time point: pre-sensitization, week 0. Treatment denoted: therapeutic diphenylcyclopropenone sensitization with weekly scalp DPC. This material consisted of whole blood, taken in connection with sensitization to the hapten diphenylcyclopropenone (DPC). These TCRs come from a woman aged 50 to 60 with alopecia areata. Some clones in this sample may be carry-over from other donors' samples.

This clonotype was picked up a small number of times. The V call is TRBV7-2, the J call TRBJ1-4; no clear D gene. The V gene's germline CDR1 is SGHTA and CDR2 FQGNSA. V was shortened by 3 bases and J by 0 bases, with 11 bases between the two germline ends. The CDR3 is made up of 16 amino acids. The CDR3 reads CASSFSRIATNEKLFF. The CDR3, as DNA: TGTGCCAGCAGCTTTTCGAGGATTGCAACTAATGAAAAACTGTTTTTT.

The J gene is TRBJ2-2, the V gene TRBV28; perhaps TRBD2 as D (7 bases). CDR3 length: 15 residues. Trimming removed 3 bases at V and 3 bases at J, with 11 bases between. The V gene's germline CDR1 is MDHEN and CDR2 SYDVKM. The CDR3: CASSFGGQYTGELFF. CDR3 DNA sequence: TGTGCCAGCAGTTTCGGGGGGCAATACACCGGGGAGCTGTTTTTT.

The chain employs TRBV12-3 or TRBV12-4 and TRBJ1-2; weak D call: TRBD1 (5 bases). V lost 6 bases to trimming and J lost 4 bases, with 15 bases between them. The CDR3 totals 14 residues. CDR3 sequence reads: CASSYGAGSYGYTF. Written as DNA, the CDR3 is TGTGCCAGCAGCTACGGGGCAGGAAGCTATGGCTACACCTTC.

The V and J genes are TRBV29-1 and TRBJ1-2; 9 nucleotides agree with TRBD1. Germline V gene data show CDR1 as SQVTM and CDR2 as ANQGSEA. With 5 bases clipped from V and 8 bases from J, the junction kept 12 bases outside the gene matches. The CDR3 has 14 residues. CDR3 protein: CSVTPGQGLRGYTF. The CDR3 region has the DNA TGCAGCGTTACTCCGGGACAGGGATTGCGGGGCTACACCTTC. The whole variable domain, remainder taken from reference TRBV29-1 and TRBJ1-2, is SAVISQKPSRDICQRGTSLTIQCQVDSQVTMMFWYRQQPGQSLTLIATANQGSEATYESGFVIDKFPISRPNLTFSTLTVSNMSPEDSSIYLCSVTPGQGLRGYTFGSGTRLTVV.